The 30 T cell receptor beta chains below come from one sample, sequenced in a study of shared clonotypes between healthy human individuals. CD8 cells classed as naive were CD45RO-negative and positively selected for CCR7, excluding terminally differentiated effector memory CD45RA+ cells. Libraries were prepared by immunoSEQ multiplex PCR; TCRdb keeps only in-frame clonotypes and omits some of them. The profile shows 1.5 million to 2.5 million clones, about 95% of them singletons. The sequenced material came from naive CD8+ T cells sorted from blood. These receptors came from a man in his late teens or twenties in good health.

The count of this clone is one. The CDR3 sequence is CASSESNGGTEAFF. The DNA of the CDR3 is TGTGCCAGCAGCGAAAGTAACGGAGGTACTGAAGCTTTCTTT. The chain has TRBV9 and TRBJ1-1; D gene ambiguous. V was cut by 3 bases and J by 5 bases, with 14 bases left in between. The CDR3 has 14 residues. Germline loops: CDR1 SGDLS, CDR2 YYNGEE.

This chain uses TRBV19 with TRBJ2-5; TRBD1 is a possible D gene (5 bases). The CDR3 loop spans 15 amino acids. Trimming pared 8 bases from V and 4 bases from J, leaving 20 bases between. In germline, CDR1 is LNHDA, CDR2 SQIVND (reference sequence). In nucleotides, the CDR3 is TGTGCCAGTTCGGCGGCAGGGATCCTTCCAGAGACCCAGTACTTC. Residues: CASSAAGILPETQYF.

The V gene is TRBV5-6, the J gene TRBJ2-3; 12 nucleotides line up with TRBD2. Trimming at V came to 2 bases and at J to 1 base, leaving 8 bases not matched to a gene. Germline CDR1 reads SGHDT; CDR2 reads YYEEEE. The CDR3 loop spans 18 amino acids. CDR3 bases: TGTGCCAGCAGCTTAAAACTAGCGGGAGGAGGAGGCACAGATACGCAGTATTTT. Amino acid sequence: CASSLKLAGGGGTDTQYF.

The gene calls are TRBV29-1 and TRBJ2-7, with D perhaps TRBD2 (5 bases). Per the germline V gene, CDR1 is SQVTM and CDR2 is ANQGSEA. Trimming took 6 bases from V and 3 from J, leaving 18 bases between them. The CDR3 contains 14 residues. In DNA, the CDR3 is TGCAGCGTCCGCGGAGGTTCCCTTCGCTACGAGCAGTACTTC. It is translated as CSVRGGSLRYEQYF.

This clone was detected only once. CDR3 residues: CASSLESGYEQFF. Written as DNA, the CDR3 is TGTGCCAGCAGCTTGGAGTCGGGTTATGAGCAGTTCTTC. The V call is TRBV5-6, the J call TRBJ2-1; D gene ambiguous. Per the germline V gene, CDR1 is SGHDT and CDR2 is YYEEEE. V was shortened by 0 bases and J by 8 bases, with 9 bases between the two germline ends. This CDR3 comprises 13 residues.

The J gene is TRBJ2-1, the V gene TRBV4-1; D gene unclear. V dropped 0 bases and J dropped 10 bases, with 10 bases sitting between them. The germline gives CDR1 MGHRA, CDR2 YSYEKL. The CDR3 extends over 13 amino acids. The CDR3 DNA sequence: TGCGCCAGCAGCCAAGACCCCCGCCTAGAGCAGTTCTTC. Residues: CASSQDPRLEQFF.

The chain couples TRBV20-1 to TRBJ1-1; D call uncertain. With 2 bases removed from V and 5 bases from J, the gap between germline ends came to 6 bases. The germline V gene has CDR1 DFQATT and CDR2 SNEGSKA (reference sequence). There are 11 residues in the CDR3. The CDR3 DNA reads TGCAGTGCTAGACACGTGACTGAAGCTTTCTTT. Translation gives CSARHVTEAFF.

In this sample, this clone turned up once. The gene calls are TRBV4-3 and TRBJ2-1; 7 bases agree with TRBD2. The CDR3 consists of 17 residues. The V segment lost 5 bases and the J segment 0 bases; nucleotides outside the gene matches: 10. Germline V gene lookup returns CDR1 LGHNA and CDR2 YSLEER. The CDR3 sequence is CASSFPASGSSYNEQFF. CDR3 coding DNA: TGCGCCAGCAGCTTTCCTGCTAGCGGTAGCTCCTACAATGAGCAGTTCTTC.

The gene calls are TRBV28 and TRBJ1-2; D unclear. CDR1 and CDR2 from the germline V gene are MDHEN and SYDVKM. The ends were cut back, 6 bases at V and 6 bases at J, with 14 bases in the middle. CDR3 length: 13 residues. In DNA form, the CDR3 reads TGTGCCAGCAGCTTAGACACCCTGGATGGCTACACCTTC. Amino acids: CASSLDTLDGYTF.

The rearrangement joins TRBV7-9 to TRBJ2-1, with D perhaps being TRBD1 or TRBD2 (5 bases each). The CDR3 is 18 residues long. The germline V gene encodes CDR1 SEHNR and CDR2 FQNEAQ (reference sequence). Trimming stripped 5 bases from V and 0 bases from J, with 20 bases between. The DNA for the CDR3 is TGTGCCAGCAGCCTTCCCGTGGGGGACCCCCACTCCTACAATGAGCAGTTCTTC. It codes for CASSLPVGDPHSYNEQFF. The full variable domain, with the rest looked up from reference TRBV7-9 and TRBJ2-1, is DTGVSQNPRHKITKRGQNVTFRCDPISEHNRLYWYRQTLGQGPEFLTYFQNEAQLEKSRLLSDRFSAERPKGSFSTLEIQRTEQGDSAMYLCASSLPVGDPHSYNEQFFGPGTRLTVL.

This rearrangement joins TRBV7-9 to TRBJ2-7; TRBD1 aligns across 9 bases. Losses at the gene ends were 5 bases for V and 7 bases for J; bases not matched to a gene: 3. The CDR3 length is 12 residues. Germline CDR1 SEHNR, CDR2 FQNEAQ (reference sequence). The CDR3 spells CASSHGTGEQYF. The CDR3 nucleotides read TGTGCCAGCAGCCATGGGACAGGGGAGCAGTACTTC.

This chain joins TRBV27 and TRBJ2-1; 10 positions match TRBD1. Trimming removed 5 bases from V and 8 bases from J; junction bases left unmatched: 9. CDR1 is MNHEY and CDR2 is SMNVEV in the germline V gene (reference sequence). The CDR3 is made up of 15 amino acids. The CDR3: CASSTGTGVRYEQFF. CDR3 coding DNA: TGTGCCAGCAGTACCGGGACAGGGGTTCGGTATGAGCAGTTCTTC.

The genes are TRBV27 and TRBJ2-1, with D possibly matching TRBD1 (6 bases). This CDR3 is 13 amino acids long. Germline assignment: CDR1 MNHEY and CDR2 SMNVEV (reference sequence). Deletions cut 6 bases from V and 2 bases from J, with 8 bases between. The CDR3 is CASRGATYNEQFF. Here the CDR3 DNA reads TGTGCCAGCAGGGGGGCGACCTACAATGAGCAGTTCTTC.

This sequence joins TRBV9 and TRBJ2-1; perhaps TRBD1 as D (6 bases). Germline V gene sequence: CDR1 SGDLS, CDR2 YYNGEE. The CDR3 consists of 17 residues. The V end lost 1 base, the J end lost 5 bases, and 19 bases lay between the germline ends. The CDR3 spells CASSVPLQGVQDNEQFF. The CDR3 DNA follows: TGTGCCAGCAGCGTACCACTACAGGGCGTACAGGACAATGAGCAGTTCTTC. The variable domain in full, completed from reference TRBV9 and TRBJ2-1, reads DSGVTQTPKHLITATGQRVTLRCSPRSGDLSVYWYQQSLDQGLQFLIQYYNGEERAKGNILERFSAQQFPDLHSELNLSSLELGDSALYFCASSVPLQGVQDNEQFFGPGTRLTVL.

This chain links TRBV4-2 with TRBJ2-3, with D possibly TRBD2 on 5 matching bases. Germline CDR1 is LGHNA and CDR2 is YNFKEQ. V lost 0 bases and J 5 bases, leaving 12 bases between the germline ends. The CDR3 length is 15 residues. DNA of the CDR3: TGTGCCAGCAGCCAAGAGGTCCTAGCCGAAGATACGCAGTATTTT. Translation gives CASSQEVLAEDTQYF.

V usage is TRBV2 and J usage is TRBJ2-2; no definite D call. The germline V gene has CDR1 SNHLY and CDR2 FYNNEI. This CDR3 spans 13 amino acids. The V end was cut by 8 bases, the J end by 5 bases, with 12 bases between. The CDR3, as DNA: TGTGCCAGCGTGGACGGAAGGACCGGGGAGCTGTTTTTT. Its protein is CASVDGRTGELFF.

About this clone itself: In the same sample, other DNA sequences code for this CDR3. The chain carries TRBV5-6 and TRBJ1-5; D remains ambiguous. CDR3 length: 14 residues. Per the germline V gene, CDR1 is SGHDT and CDR2 is YYEEEE. V was trimmed by 1 base and J by 0 bases, leaving 5 bases between them. CDR3 in amino acids: CASSLLASNQPQHF. The DNA for the CDR3 is TGTGCCAGCAGCTTGTTAGCTAGCAATCAGCCCCAGCATTTT.

This sequence joins TRBV11-2 and TRBJ2-7; either TRBD1 or TRBD2 may supply D (7 bases each). This CDR3 has 15 amino acids. V was pared by 0 bases and J by 4 bases, with 13 bases between. Germline V CDR1 and CDR2: SGHAT, FQNNGV. The CDR3 here is CASSLEGGTAYEQYF. CDR3 DNA sequence: TGTGCCAGCAGCTTAGAGGGGGGGACAGCTTACGAGCAGTACTTC. The full variable domain, with the rest looked up from reference TRBV11-2 and TRBJ2-7, is EAGVAQSPRYKIIEKRQSVAFWCNPISGHATLYWYQQILGQGPKLLIQFQNNGVVDDSQLPKDRFSAERLKGVDSTLKIQPAKLEDSAVYLCASSLEGGTAYEQYFGPGTRLTVT.

The V call is TRBV6-5, the J call TRBJ2-7; the D gene is possibly TRBD1 (6 bases). The ends were cut back, 2 bases at V and 4 bases at J, with 15 bases in the middle. This CDR3 comprises 15 residues. The germline V gene has CDR1 MNHEY and CDR2 SVGAGI. Here the CDR3 DNA reads TGTGCCAGCAGTTACGGGTCAGGGGCTAGGTACGAGCAGTACTTC. Its translation is CASSYGSGARYEQYF.

Note on this clone: One junction end disagrees with the germline gene, perhaps due to a read error. The gene calls are TRBV5-4 and TRBJ2-5; 8 nucleotides agree with TRBD1. The CDR3 loop spans 13 amino acids. The germline CDR1 and CDR2 sequences are SGHNT and YYREEE (reference sequence). The CDR3 DNA is TGTGCCAGCAACTTGGACAGGGAGCAGACCCAGTACTTC. Its protein is CASNLDREQTQYF.

The CDR3 here is CASSLRGGGRPPTDTQYF. Written as DNA, the CDR3 is TGCGCCAGCAGCTTACGCGGGGGCGGACGTCCCCCCACAGATACGCAGTATTTT. This chain connects TRBV5-1 to TRBJ2-3; tentative D call: TRBD2 (7 bases). Germline V gene data show CDR1 as SGHRS and CDR2 as YFSETQ. With 2 bases removed from V and 2 bases from J, the gap between germline ends came to 21 bases. The CDR3 loop spans 18 amino acids.

The V and J genes are TRBV4-1 and TRBJ2-1; no definite D call. V lost 1 base, J lost 7 bases, and 5 bases lay in between. The CDR3 is 12 amino acids. CDR1 MGHRA and CDR2 YSYEKL come from the germline V gene. CDR3 sequence reads: CASSQGLNEQFF. The CDR3 nucleotides are TGCGCCAGCAGCCAAGGTTTAAATGAGCAGTTCTTC.

V usage is TRBV7-9 and J usage is TRBJ1-1; D unclear. CDR3 length: 15 residues. Germline values: CDR1 SEHNR, CDR2 FQNEAQ (reference sequence). The V gene lost 1 base and the J gene lost 4 bases, with 13 bases spanning the gap. This CDR3 is CASSLGIGLSTEAFF. CDR3 sequence (DNA): TGTGCCAGCAGCTTAGGAATAGGGCTATCCACTGAAGCTTTCTTT.

The rearrangement uses TRBV6-5 and TRBJ2-1; 7 nucleotides align to TRBD1. The V gene's germline CDR1 is MNHEY and CDR2 SVGAGI. The junction had 1 base not matched to a gene; V was cut back by 0 bases and J by 2 bases. The CDR3 has 15 amino acids. The CDR3 DNA is TGTGCCAGCAGTTACTCCCAGGGGGCCTACAATGAGCAGTTCTTC. This translates into CASSYSQGAYNEQFF.

This clone is a singleton in its sample. V is TRBV25-1 and J is TRBJ2-7, with D possibly being TRBD1 (6 bases). V lost 3 bases to trimming and J lost 3 bases, with 15 bases between them. Germline CDR1 and CDR2: MGHDK and SYGVNS. The CDR3 spans 15 residues. CDR3 residues: CASSDSGQRNYEQYF. The CDR3, as DNA: TGTGCCAGCAGTGACTCGGGACAAAGGAACTACGAGCAGTACTTC.

This clone was picked up one time. This chain connects TRBV15 to TRBJ2-3, with 7 bases matching TRBD2. The CDR3 totals 16 residues. V dropped 5 bases and J dropped 0; count of bases not matched to a gene: 8. The germline gives CDR1 LNHNV, CDR2 YYDKDF (reference sequence). CDR3: CATSPRREGSTDTQYF. In DNA, the CDR3 is TGTGCCACCAGCCCCCGGAGGGAGGGAAGCACAGATACGCAGTATTTT. Filled out from reference TRBV15 and TRBJ2-3, the complete variable domain reads DAMVIQNPRYQVTQFGKPVTLSCSQTLNHNVMYWYQQKSSQAPKLLFHYYDKDFNNEADTPDNFQSRRPNTSFCFLDIRSPGLGDTAMYLCATSPRREGSTDTQYFGPGTRLTVL.

This chain connects TRBV27 to TRBJ2-7; D is possibly TRBD1 or TRBD2 (5 bases each). With 6 bases removed from V and 3 bases from J, the gap between germline ends came to 24 bases. CDR3 length: 17 residues. Germline V lookup: CDR1 MNHEY, CDR2 SMNVEV (reference sequence). Here the CDR3 DNA reads TGTGCCAGCAGGCGAGGGACCGAGGAGCCGATTAGCTACGAGCAGTACTTC. It encodes CASRRGTEEPISYEQYF.

V gene TRBV29-1 combines with J gene TRBJ2-5, with D uncertain. This CDR3 has 13 amino acids. The germline CDR1 and CDR2 sequences are SQVTM and ANQGSEA. The ends were cut back, 3 bases at V and 2 bases at J, with 10 bases in the middle. DNA for the CDR3: TGCAGCGTTGACCGGCAGGATCAAGAGACCCAGTACTTC. Translating gives CSVDRQDQETQYF.

V and J are TRBV5-6 and TRBJ2-2; no clear D gene. The germline gives CDR1 SGHDT, CDR2 YYEEEE. The length of the CDR3 is 13 residues. V was shortened by 5 bases and J by 1 base, with 6 bases between the two germline ends. CDR3 sequence reads: CASRSMNTGELFF. CDR3 coding DNA: TGTGCCAGCAGGAGTATGAACACCGGGGAGCTGTTTTTT.

The chain joins TRBV9 to TRBJ2-2; D is undetermined. The V gene lost 4 bases and the J gene lost 3 bases, with 7 bases spanning the gap. CDR1 and CDR2 from the germline V gene are SGDLS and YYNGEE. CDR3 length: 13 residues. This CDR3 is CASSIIDTGELFF. CDR3 nucleotide sequence: TGTGCCAGCAGCATAATCGACACCGGGGAGCTGTTTTTT.